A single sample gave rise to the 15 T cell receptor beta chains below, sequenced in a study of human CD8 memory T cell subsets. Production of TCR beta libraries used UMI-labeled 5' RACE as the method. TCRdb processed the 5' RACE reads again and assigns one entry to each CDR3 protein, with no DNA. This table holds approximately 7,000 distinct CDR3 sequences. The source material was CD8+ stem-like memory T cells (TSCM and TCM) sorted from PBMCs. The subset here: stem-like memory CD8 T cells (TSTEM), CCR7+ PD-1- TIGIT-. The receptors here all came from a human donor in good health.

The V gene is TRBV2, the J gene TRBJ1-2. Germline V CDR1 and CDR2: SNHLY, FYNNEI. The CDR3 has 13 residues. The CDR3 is CASSEGERHGYTF. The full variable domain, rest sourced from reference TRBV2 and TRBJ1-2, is EPEVTQTPSHQVTQMGQEVILRCVPISNHLYFYWYRQILGQKVEFLVSFYNNEISEKSEIFDDQFSVERPDGSNFTLKIRSTKLEDSAMYFCASSEGERHGYTFGSGTRLTVV.

The CDR3 region is CSANPSSSRSYEQYF. This chain uses TRBV20-1 with TRBJ2-7; TCRdb's assignment of TRBD2 cannot be checked, as there is no DNA. CDR3 length: 15 amino acids. Looked up from germline, CDR1 is DFQATT and CDR2 is SNEGSKA (reference sequence).

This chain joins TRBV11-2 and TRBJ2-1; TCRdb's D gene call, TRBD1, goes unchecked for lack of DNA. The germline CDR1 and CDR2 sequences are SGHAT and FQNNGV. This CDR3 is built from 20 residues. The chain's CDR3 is CASSPRPTGESGRGYNEQFF.

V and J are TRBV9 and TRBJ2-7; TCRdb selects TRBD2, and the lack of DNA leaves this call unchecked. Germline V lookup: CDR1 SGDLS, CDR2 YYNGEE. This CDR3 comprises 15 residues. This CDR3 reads CASSVGGSGSYEQYF.

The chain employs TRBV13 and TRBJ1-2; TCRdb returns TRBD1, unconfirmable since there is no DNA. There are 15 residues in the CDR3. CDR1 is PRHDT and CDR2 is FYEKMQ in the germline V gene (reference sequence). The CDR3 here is CASSSSDRRNYGYTF.

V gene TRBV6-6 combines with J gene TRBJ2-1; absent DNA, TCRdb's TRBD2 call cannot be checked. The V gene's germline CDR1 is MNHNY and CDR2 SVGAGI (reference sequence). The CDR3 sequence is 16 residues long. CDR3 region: CASSLTSGVFGNEQFF.

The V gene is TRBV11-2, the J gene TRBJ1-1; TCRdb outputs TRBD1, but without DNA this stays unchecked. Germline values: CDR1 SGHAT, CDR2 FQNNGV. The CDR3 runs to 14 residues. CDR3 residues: CASSLGFQGAEAFF.

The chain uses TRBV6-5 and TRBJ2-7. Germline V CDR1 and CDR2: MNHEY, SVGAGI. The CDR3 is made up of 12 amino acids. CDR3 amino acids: CASRDRTSEQYF.

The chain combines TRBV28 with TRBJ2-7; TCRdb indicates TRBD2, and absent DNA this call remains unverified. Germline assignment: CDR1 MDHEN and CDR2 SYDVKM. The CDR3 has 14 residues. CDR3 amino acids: CASSKLAGDHEQYF.

CDR3 residues: CASSQDGGQGVGGTEAFF. This sequence joins TRBV4-2 and TRBJ1-1; checking the TCRdb D call of TRBD1 is not possible without DNA. Germline-derived CDR1 and CDR2 are LGHNA and YNFKEQ. The CDR3 totals 18 residues.

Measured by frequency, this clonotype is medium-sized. Here the CDR3 reads CASSQGAGTQYF. This chain joins TRBV12-3 or TRBV12-4 and TRBJ2-3; no DNA is available, so the TRBD1 call from TCRdb remains unchecked. The length of the CDR3 is 12 residues.

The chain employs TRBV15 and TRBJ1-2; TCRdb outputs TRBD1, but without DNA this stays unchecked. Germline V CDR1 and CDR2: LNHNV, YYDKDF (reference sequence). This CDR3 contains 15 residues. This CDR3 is CATSPRQRGVFGYTF.

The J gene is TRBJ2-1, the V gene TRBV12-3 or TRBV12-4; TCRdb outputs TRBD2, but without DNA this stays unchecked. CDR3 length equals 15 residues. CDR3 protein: CASTPPGLAYNEQFF.

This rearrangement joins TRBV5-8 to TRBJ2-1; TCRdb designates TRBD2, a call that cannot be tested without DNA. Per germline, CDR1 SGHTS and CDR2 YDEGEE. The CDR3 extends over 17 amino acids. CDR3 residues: CASSLGAGGRNYNEQFF.

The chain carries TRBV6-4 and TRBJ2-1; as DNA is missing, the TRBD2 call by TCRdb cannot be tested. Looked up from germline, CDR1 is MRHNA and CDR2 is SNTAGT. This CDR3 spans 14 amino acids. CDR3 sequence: CASSDLAGHNEQFF.